What follows are 11 T cell receptor beta chains derived from one specimen sequenced in a study of response to subunit inactivated influenza vaccine. TCRdb ran MiXCR on the RT-PCR reads and lists one entry per CDR3 protein. The data show 530,000 or so distinct CDR3 sequences, around 11% seen once. Specimen: PBMCs from blood, collected on the day of vaccination. These TCRs come from a man aged 45-65 years who received an inactivated influenza vaccine.

This clonotype was seen repeatedly, ten times or more. The genes are TRBV19 and TRBJ2-7; weak D call: TRBD1 (5 bases). The V gene lost 5 bases and the J gene lost 3 bases, with 11 bases spanning the gap. CDR1 is LNHDA, CDR2 SQIVND, per germline (reference sequence). This CDR3 spans 13 amino acids. The CDR3 nucleotides are TGTGCCAGTAGTTTAGGGGTCTTCTACGAGCAGTACTTC. This translates into CASSLGVFYEQYF.

The rearrangement links TRBV7-9 to TRBJ1-2, with a tentative D call TRBD1 (5 bases). The CDR3 contains 13 residues. Germline V gene lookup returns CDR1 SEHNR and CDR2 FQNEAQ (reference sequence). V lost 5 bases, J lost 7 bases, and 14 bases lay in between. Written as DNA, the CDR3 is TGTGCCAGCAGCCAAAATTCGGGGACTGGCTACACCTTC. Translating it yields CASSQNSGTGYTF. Based on the CDR3 plus reference TRBV7-9 and TRBJ1-2, the full variable domain is DTGVSQNPRHKITKRGQNVTFRCDPISEHNRLYWYRQTLGQGPEFLTYFQNEAQLEKSRLLSDRFSAERPKGSFSTLEIQRTEQGDSAMYLCASSQNSGTGYTFGSGTRLTVV.

At least ten counts were recorded for this clonotype. The chain joins TRBV28 to TRBJ2-1; D unresolved. V dropped 3 bases and J dropped 8 bases, with 14 bases sitting between them. Germline loops: CDR1 MDHEN, CDR2 SYDVKM. This CDR3 is 14 amino acids long. CDR3 protein: CASSLSQLGHEQFF. The CDR3 DNA sequence: TGTGCCAGCAGTTTGAGCCAGCTGGGTCATGAGCAGTTCTTC.

This clonotype was detected ten times or more. J is TRBJ2-1 and V is TRBV18; TRBD2 aligns across 8 bases. Per germline, CDR1 KGHSH and CDR2 LQKENI. This CDR3 contains 14 residues. V gave up 2 bases and J gave up 9 bases; unmatched junction bases: 6. The CDR3 DNA follows: TGTGCCAGCTCACCAATAAAAGCGGGGGTTGAGCAGTTCTTC. Its protein product is CASSPIKAGVEQFF. Variable domain in full (rest from reference TRBV18 and TRBJ2-1): NAGVMQNPRHLVRRRGQEARLRCSPMKGHSHVYWYRQLPEEGLKFMVYLQKENIIDESGMPKERFSAEFPKEGPSILRIQQVVRGDSAAYFCASSPIKAGVEQFFGPGTRLTVL.

The rearrangement joins TRBV2 to TRBJ2-4; 8 nucleotides line up with TRBD1. The CDR3 runs 15 residues. From germline, CDR1 is SNHLY and CDR2 FYNNEI. V was pared by 4 bases and J by 2 bases, with 4 bases of the junction left unmatched. This CDR3 is CASSAQGAPKNIQYF. The CDR3 DNA follows: TGTGCCAGCAGTGCCCAGGGGGCACCCAAAAACATTCAGTACTTC.

The chain recombines TRBV2 with TRBJ2-7; 11 bases fit TRBD1. The germline V gene has CDR1 SNHLY and CDR2 FYNNEI. The CDR3 sequence is 14 residues long. With V trimmed by 5 bases and J by 7 bases, 7 bases remained unmatched. The CDR3 DNA is TGTGCCAGCAGTTATGGACAGGGGGCAAGTGAGCAGTACTTC. Translated, it gives CASSYGQGASEQYF.

This clonotype was picked up many times. The V call is TRBV20-1, the J call TRBJ2-1; D is tentatively TRBD1 or TRBD2 (5 bases each). The CDR3 spans 11 residues. The germline V and J ends were trimmed by 7 bases and 3 bases, with 7 bases remaining between them. Germline CDR1 reads DFQATT; CDR2 reads SNEGSKA (reference sequence). The CDR3 region has the DNA TGCAGTGGGGGGAACTACAATGAGCAGTTCTTC. Amino acid sequence: CSGGNYNEQFF.

This clonotype was seen more than once but under ten times. The rearrangement links TRBV5-1 to TRBJ2-1; no firm D call. V was trimmed by 3 bases and J by 6 bases, leaving 10 bases between them. This CDR3 contains 13 residues. The germline V gene encodes CDR1 SGHRS and CDR2 YFSETQ. The CDR3 protein is CASSSPQLNEQFF. For the CDR3, the DNA is TGCGCCAGCAGCTCACCGCAGCTCAATGAGCAGTTCTTC.

This clonotype was observed a few times. The chain employs TRBV18 and TRBJ2-1, with D maybe TRBD1 (7 bases). Between the trimmed V and J ends, which lost 0 bases and 8 bases, there was a span of 20 bases. Germline V gives CDR1 KGHSH, CDR2 LQKENI. The CDR3 loop spans 17 amino acids. The CDR3 DNA sequence: TGTGCCAGCTCACCACCGGGACAGACTAGAATTAGCGATGAGCAGTTCTTC. It is translated as CASSPPGQTRISDEQFF.

The chain recombines TRBV10-3 with TRBJ1-1; D remains ambiguous. Trimming took off 8 bases at V and 0 bases at J, with 10 bases between the two ends. The germline CDR1 and CDR2 sequences are ENHRY and SYGVKD. The CDR3 is made up of 13 amino acids. For the CDR3, the DNA is TGTGCCATCTCAGAGGTTATGAACACTGAAGCTTTCTTT. Protein product: CAISEVMNTEAFF.

In this sample, this clonotype turned up a few times. J is TRBJ2-7 and V is TRBV5-1; 8 nucleotides align to TRBD1. Germline CDR1 and CDR2: SGHRS and YFSETQ. The CDR3 is made up of 15 amino acids. The trim removed 7 bases at V and 6 bases at J, leaving 15 bases unmatched. CDR3 nucleotides: TGCGCCAGCCGCGAACCGGGACAGGACCCGATCGAGCAGTACTTC. Translating gives CASREPGQDPIEQYF.